This is a list of T cell receptor beta chains from one sample in a study of T-cell reconstitution after alpha-beta-depleted transplantation in children. MiXCR, run by TCRdb on the PCR reads, gives a single entry per CDR3 protein. The sample records about 110,000 distinct CDR3 sequences, approximately 6% being singletons. Sequencing used PBMCs, mostly from graft donor cells, obtained 360 days after TCRalphabeta/CD19-depleted stem cell transplant. The receptor source for this set is a male patient between 2 and 15 years old who had a stem cell transplant for acute lymphoblastic leukemia, so the T cells may come from the graft donor. Both conserved end residues are part of each CDR3. D genes are given only for firm matches. Size values are once, few and many counts, or a class for expanded clones, and some rows have none.

TRBJ2-3,TRBD2,TRBV5-1,many,TGCGCCAGCAGCTTGGAATTAGCGGGTCTTCCGGTGGGTACGCAGTATTTT,CASSLELAGLPVGTQYF
TRBJ2-7,NA,TRBV4-3,many,TGCGCCAGCAGCCAAGCCAGACCCAACTCCTACGAGCAGTACTTC,CASSQARPNSYEQYF
TRBJ2-5,NA,TRBV15,many,TGTGCCACCAGCAGAGATTCCAGGATGGAGACCCAGTACTTC,CATSRDSRMETQYF
TRBJ1-1,TRBD1,TRBV4-3,many,TGCGCCAGCAGCCAAGATAGTCAGGGGGCGGGCACTGAAGCTTTCTTT,CASSQDSQGAGTEAFF
TRBJ2-3,NA,TRBV6-1,NA,TGTGCCAGCAGTACCCGCGGCCGCACAGATACGCAGTATTTT,CASSTRGRTDTQYF
TRBJ2-5,TRBD1,TRBV28,NA,TGTGCCAGCAGTTACCTACAGGGGTCTCAAGAGACCCAGTACTTC,CASSYLQGSQETQYF
TRBJ2-3,NA,TRBV10-3,many,TGTGCCATCAGTCTCACAGGGTCTAGCACAGATACGCAGTATTTT,CAISLTGSSTDTQYF
TRBJ1-6,TRBD1,TRBV9,NA,TGTGCCAGCAGGGGGGAGGGGGCGAATTCACCCCTCCACTTT,CASRGEGANSPLHF
TRBJ2-5,TRBD1,TRBV9,many,TGTGCCAGCAGCGTAGAGGGGACAGGGGGCTTCGAGACCCAGTACTTC,CASSVEGTGGFETQYF
TRBJ2-2,TRBD1,TRBV9,many,TGTGCCAGCAGCGTACCCCGGGACAGGGGTTACACCGGGGAGCTGTTTTTT,CASSVPRDRGYTGELFF
TRBJ1-3,NA,TRBV7-9,many,TGTGCCAGCAGCGGCCTCCCGACGTCGGGAAACACCATATATTTT,CASSGLPTSGNTIYF
TRBJ2-7,TRBD1,TRBV20-1,many,TGCAGTGCAGGGGACAGGGAATTTACCTACGAGCAGTACTTC,CSAGDREFTYEQYF
TRBJ2-7,TRBD2,TRBV4-3,NA,TGCGCCAGAAGCCGAGGGACTAGCTACGAGCAGTACTTC,CARSRGTSYEQYF
TRBJ2-7,NA,TRBV28,medium-sized,TGTGCCAGCAGTTTTGGTCCTTACGAGCAGTACTTC,CASSFGPYEQYF
TRBJ1-1,NA,TRBV6-6,many,TGTGCCAGCAGCGGTACAGCGAACACTGAAGCTTTCTTT,CASSGTANTEAFF
TRBJ2-5,NA,TRBV3-1,many,TGTGCCAGCAGCCTCACAAGTTGGAGGGCACAAGAGACCCAGTACTTC,CASSLTSWRAQETQYF
TRBJ2-7,NA,TRBV12-3/TRBV12-4,many,TGTGCCAGCAGTTCCAACACCTACGAGCAGTACTTC,CASSSNTYEQYF
TRBJ2-4,NA,TRBV7-2,many,TGTGCCAGCAGCTTCGGGGCTTATCTAGCCAAAAACATTCAGTACTTC,CASSFGAYLAKNIQYF
TRBJ2-4,NA,TRBV3-1,many,TGTGCCAGCAGCGTGGGTGGCAAAAACATTCAGTACTTC,CASSVGGKNIQYF
TRBJ1-4,NA,TRBV5-1,many,TGCGCCAGCAGCCCTGTATGGGCGGGAAAACTGTTTTTT,CASSPVWAGKLFF
TRBJ2-5,TRBD1,TRBV5-1,few,TGCGCCAGCAGCTTGGTCAGGGGGTCAGAGACCCAGTACTTC,CASSLVRGSETQYF
TRBJ1-4,NA,TRBV5-1,few,TGCGCCAGCAGCTTGGCAGGACAGCGGAAATATGAAAAACTGTTTTTT,CASSLAGQRKYEKLFF
TRBJ2-1,TRBD2,TRBV4-1,NA,TGCGCCAGCAGCGGGACGGGGCGGGGGAATCCCCTTTACAATGAGCAGTTCTTC,CASSGTGRGNPLYNEQFF
TRBJ2-1,NA,TRBV20-1,many,TGCAGTGCTAGAGGGGTAGAACTCTACAATGAGCAGTTCTTC,CSARGVELYNEQFF
TRBJ2-3,NA,TRBV9,NA,TGTGCCAGCAGCGTAGAACGGCCCACAGATACGCAGTATTTT,CASSVERPTDTQYF
TRBJ2-2,NA,TRBV3-1,many,TGTGCCAGCAGCCAAGAGGCCCTAGGCACCGGGGAGCTGTTTTTT,CASSQEALGTGELFF
TRBJ1-4,NA,TRBV6-6,NA,TGTGCCAGCAGAAAACAGAGCCGGGGACTGTTTTTT,CASRKQSRGLFF
TRBJ2-5,TRBD2,TRBV5-5,many,TGTGCCAGCAGCTTCGGGACTAGCGGGAGAGCATCACAAGAGACCCAGTACTTC,CASSFGTSGRASQETQYF
TRBJ2-1,NA,TRBV7-9,few,TGTGCCAGCAGCTTAGCTAGCTGGGCCTACAATGAGCAGTTCTTC,CASSLASWAYNEQFF
TRBJ2-5,NA,TRBV15,many,TGTGCCACCAGCTTGAGGGGGGGATCAGAGACCCAGTACTTC,CATSLRGGSETQYF
TRBJ1-1,NA,TRBV6-1,few,TGTGCCAGCAGCCAGGGCCGAAACACTGAAGCTTTCTTT,CASSQGRNTEAFF
TRBJ2-1,TRBD2,TRBV15,NA,TGTGCCACCAGCAGAGATCATTTAGGGACTAGCGGATACAATGAGCAGTTCTTC,CATSRDHLGTSGYNEQFF
TRBJ2-7,TRBD1,TRBV4-2,many,TGTGCCAGCAGCCAAGAATTCGGACAGGGCGCCTACGAGCAGTACTTC,CASSQEFGQGAYEQYF
TRBJ1-4,NA,TRBV29-1,many,TGCAGCGTTACCAGTTCTTATGGGGAACTGTTTTTT,CSVTSSYGELFF
TRBJ1-5,TRBD1,TRBV29-1,many,TGCAGCGCGATAACAGGGGAAGGCAATCAGCCCCAGCATTTT,CSAITGEGNQPQHF
TRBJ1-5,TRBD1,TRBV27,NA,TGTGCCAGCAGTGTATCAGGGGGAGATCAGCCCCAGCATTTT,CASSVSGGDQPQHF
TRBJ2-3,NA,TRBV24-1,NA,TGTGCCACCAGTGATTTGAAGCCGTTAGACCCAGATACGCAGTATTTT,CATSDLKPLDPDTQYF
TRBJ2-1,NA,TRBV6-2/TRBV6-3,few,TGTGCCAGCAGTACATCGACCAGGGGCCCCTACAATGAGCAGTTCTTC,CASSTSTRGPYNEQFF
TRBJ2-1,TRBD2,TRBV29-1,many,TGCAGCGTTGAAGTGACTAGCGTCGGCAATGAGCAGTTCTTC,CSVEVTSVGNEQFF
TRBJ2-7,NA,TRBV13,many,TGTGCCAGCAGCCAAAGGACCAGGAGCTCCTACGAGCAGTACTTC,CASSQRTRSSYEQYF
TRBJ2-7,TRBD2,TRBV2,NA,TGTGCCAGCAGTGAAGCCAGCGGGAGGGCCGAGCAGTACTTC,CASSEASGRAEQYF
TRBJ2-5,TRBD1,TRBV7-2,many,TGTGCCAGCAGCAAGGACAGGGGAGACCAAGAGACCCAGTACTTC,CASSKDRGDQETQYF
TRBJ2-7,NA,TRBV20-1,NA,TGCAGTGCTAGAGTGACGGGACGGCCGACTTTCTACGAGCAGTACTTC,CSARVTGRPTFYEQYF
TRBJ1-2,NA,TRBV7-6,few,TGTGCCAGCAGCTTGTCCCAGGCCTGGGGCTACACCTTC,CASSLSQAWGYTF
TRBJ2-1,NA,TRBV18,NA,TGTGCCAGCTCACCGACAGTATCTGACAATGAGCAGTTCTTC,CASSPTVSDNEQFF
TRBJ2-3,NA,TRBV6-1,many,TGTGCCAGCAGGAACCATGAGGACCTGCGATTGTCTACGCAGTATTTT,CASRNHEDLRLSTQYF
TRBJ2-2,NA,TRBV27,few,TGTGCCAGCAGTTTGGGTAGCGGCACCGGGGAGCTGTTTTTT,CASSLGSGTGELFF
TRBJ2-7,TRBD1,TRBV4-3,NA,TGCGCCAGCAGCCAATCTGGGACAGGACTATACGAGCAGTACTTC,CASSQSGTGLYEQYF
TRBJ2-7,NA,TRBV5-7,many,TGTGCCAGCAGCTTGGGGCCGAGACTTTACGAGCAGTACTTC,CASSLGPRLYEQYF